This T cell receptor beta chain stems from a study of shared clonotypes between healthy human individuals. The naive CD8 population came from CD45RO-negative cells selected for CCR7, without terminally differentiated effector memory CD45RA+ cells. Assay: immunoSEQ multiplex PCR; the TCRdb copy retains only in-frame clones and omits some. The sample consists of around 2.1 million clones, about 93% of them appearing once. Sample: naive CD8+ T cells from PBMCs. The clonotype comes from a man aged 18-30 years in good health. Some clones in this sample may be carry-over from other donors' samples.

The CDR3 is CAISLGDYSNQPQHF. The CDR3 DNA reads as TGTGCCATCAGTCTGGGGGACTATAGCAATCAGCCCCAGCATTTT. This chain connects TRBV10-3 to TRBJ1-5, with D possibly being TRBD1 (5 bases). Germline-derived CDR1 and CDR2 are ENHRY and SYGVKD. CDR3 length equals 15 residues. V was trimmed by 5 bases and J by 0 bases, leaving 11 bases between them.